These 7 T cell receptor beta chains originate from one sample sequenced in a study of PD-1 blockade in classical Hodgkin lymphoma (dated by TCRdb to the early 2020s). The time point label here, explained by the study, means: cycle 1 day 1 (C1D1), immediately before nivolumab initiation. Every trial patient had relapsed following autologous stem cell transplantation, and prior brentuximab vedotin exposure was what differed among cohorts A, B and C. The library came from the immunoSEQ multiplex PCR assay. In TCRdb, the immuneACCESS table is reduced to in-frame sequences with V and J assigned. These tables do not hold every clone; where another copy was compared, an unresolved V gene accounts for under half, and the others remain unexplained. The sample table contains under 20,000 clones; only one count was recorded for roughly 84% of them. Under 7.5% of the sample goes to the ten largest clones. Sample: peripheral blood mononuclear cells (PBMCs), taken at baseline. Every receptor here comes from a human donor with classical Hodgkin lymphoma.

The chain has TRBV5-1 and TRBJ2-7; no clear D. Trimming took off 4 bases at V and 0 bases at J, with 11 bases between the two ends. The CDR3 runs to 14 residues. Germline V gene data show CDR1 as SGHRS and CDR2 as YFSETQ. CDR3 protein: CASSASLFSYEQYF. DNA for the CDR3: TGCGCCAGCAGCGCCTCGCTGTTCTCCTACGAGCAGTACTTC.

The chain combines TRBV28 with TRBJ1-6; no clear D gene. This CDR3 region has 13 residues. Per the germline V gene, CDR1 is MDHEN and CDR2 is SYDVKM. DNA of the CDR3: TGTTCCACCCGGAGGGCAAATAATTCACCCCTCCACTTT. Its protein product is CSTRRANNSPLHF.

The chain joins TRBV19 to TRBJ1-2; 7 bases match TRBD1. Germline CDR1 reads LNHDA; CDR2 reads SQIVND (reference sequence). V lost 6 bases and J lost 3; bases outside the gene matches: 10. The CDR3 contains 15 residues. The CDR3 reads CASRPDRRSYYGYTF. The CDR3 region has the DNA TGTGCCAGTAGGCCGGACAGGCGTTCCTACTATGGCTACACCTTC.

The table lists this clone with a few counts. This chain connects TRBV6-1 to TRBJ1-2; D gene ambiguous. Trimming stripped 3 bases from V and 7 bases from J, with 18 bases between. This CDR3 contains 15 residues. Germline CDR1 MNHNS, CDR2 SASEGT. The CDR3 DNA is TGTGCCAGCAGTGAGCTTGCCGACGGTCGAGGTGGCTACACCTTC. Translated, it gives CASSELADGRGGYTF.

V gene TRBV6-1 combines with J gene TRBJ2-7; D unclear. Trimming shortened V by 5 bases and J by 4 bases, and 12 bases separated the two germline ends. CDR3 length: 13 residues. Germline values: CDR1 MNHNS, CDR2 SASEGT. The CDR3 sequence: CASSTLQVYEQYF. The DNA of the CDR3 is TGTGCCAGCAGTACTCTCCAGGTTTACGAGCAGTACTTC.

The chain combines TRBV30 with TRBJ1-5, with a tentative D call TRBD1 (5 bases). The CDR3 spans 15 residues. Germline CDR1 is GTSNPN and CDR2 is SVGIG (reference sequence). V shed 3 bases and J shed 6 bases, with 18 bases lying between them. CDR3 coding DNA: TGTGCCTGGAGCCGGGGCCTTTTTACGATTCAGCCCCAGCATTTT. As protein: CAWSRGLFTIQPQHF. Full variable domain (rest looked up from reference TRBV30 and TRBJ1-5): SQTIHQWPATLVQPVGSPLSLECTVEGTSNPNLYWYRQAAGRGLQLLFYSVGIGQISSEVPQNLSASRPQDRQFILSSKKLLLSDSGFYLCAWSRGLFTIQPQHFGDGTRLSIL.

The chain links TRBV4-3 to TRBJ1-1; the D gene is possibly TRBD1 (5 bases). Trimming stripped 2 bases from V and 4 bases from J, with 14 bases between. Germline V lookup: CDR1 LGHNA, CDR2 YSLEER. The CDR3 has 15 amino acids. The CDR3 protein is CASSQLPGESTEAFF. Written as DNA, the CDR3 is TGCGCCAGCAGCCAATTGCCGGGGGAGAGCACTGAAGCTTTCTTT.